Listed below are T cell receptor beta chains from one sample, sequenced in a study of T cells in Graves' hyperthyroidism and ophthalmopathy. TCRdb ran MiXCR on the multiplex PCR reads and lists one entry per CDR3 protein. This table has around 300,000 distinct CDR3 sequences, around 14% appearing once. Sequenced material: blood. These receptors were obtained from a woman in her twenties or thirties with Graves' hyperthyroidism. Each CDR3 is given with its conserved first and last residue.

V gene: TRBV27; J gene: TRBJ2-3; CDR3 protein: CASSSLSAQYF
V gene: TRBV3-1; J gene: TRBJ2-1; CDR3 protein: CASRTSGSYNEQFF
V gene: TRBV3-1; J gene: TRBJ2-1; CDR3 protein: CASSHHLEGYPYNEQFF
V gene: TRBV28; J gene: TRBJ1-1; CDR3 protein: CASSGSYGTNTEAFF
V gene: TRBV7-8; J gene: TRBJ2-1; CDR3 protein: CASSLSSGRVDEQFF
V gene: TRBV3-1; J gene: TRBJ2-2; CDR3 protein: CASSHQRKNTGELFF
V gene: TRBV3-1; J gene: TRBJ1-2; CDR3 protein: CASSQEQGLYGYTF
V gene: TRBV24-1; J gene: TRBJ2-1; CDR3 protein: CATSEYTAGGSNEQFF
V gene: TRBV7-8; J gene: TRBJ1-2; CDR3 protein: CASSLPTRAQGIYGYTF
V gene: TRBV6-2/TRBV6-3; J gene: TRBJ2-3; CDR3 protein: CASSYGLAGEGNTQYF
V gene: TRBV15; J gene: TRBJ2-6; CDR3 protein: CATSRVPGQGPGANVLTF
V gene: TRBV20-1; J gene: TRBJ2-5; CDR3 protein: CSAVKLQGPQETQYF
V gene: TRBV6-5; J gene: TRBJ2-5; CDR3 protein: CASSYPGPETQYF
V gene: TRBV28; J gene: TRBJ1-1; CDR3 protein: CAKNRAREAFF
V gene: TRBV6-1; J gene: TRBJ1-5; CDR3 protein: CASSDLQGYSNQPQHF
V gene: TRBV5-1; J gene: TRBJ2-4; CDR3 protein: CASSTSRGRQENIQYF
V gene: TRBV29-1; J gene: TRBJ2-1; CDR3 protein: CSVVTGQNEQFF
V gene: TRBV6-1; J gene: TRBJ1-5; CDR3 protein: CASSEGVSQPQHF
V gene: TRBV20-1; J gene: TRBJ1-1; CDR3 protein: CSARDLVGVPEAFF
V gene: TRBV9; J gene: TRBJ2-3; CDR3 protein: CASSVDPAGTDTQYF
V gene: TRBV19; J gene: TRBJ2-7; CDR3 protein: CASSMRERREQYF
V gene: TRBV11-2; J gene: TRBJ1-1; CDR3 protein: CASSLRGFGMVNTEAFF
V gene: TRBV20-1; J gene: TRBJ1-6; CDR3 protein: CSASDGLYNSPLHF
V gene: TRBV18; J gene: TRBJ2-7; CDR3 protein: CASSQNTGTSGAGEQYF
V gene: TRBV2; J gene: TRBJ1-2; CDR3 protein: CASSSEGGYTF
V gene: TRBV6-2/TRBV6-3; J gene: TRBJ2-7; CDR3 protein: CATEAGSYEQYF
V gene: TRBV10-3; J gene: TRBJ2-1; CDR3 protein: CAISPTSGSVYEQFF
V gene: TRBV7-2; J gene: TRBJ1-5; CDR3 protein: CASSANRGNQPQHF
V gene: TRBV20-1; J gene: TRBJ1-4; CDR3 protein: CSAATGDGPEKLFF
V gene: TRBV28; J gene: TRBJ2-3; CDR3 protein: CASRTGTATDTQYF
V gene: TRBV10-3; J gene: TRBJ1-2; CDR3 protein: CAIQGAGSGYTF
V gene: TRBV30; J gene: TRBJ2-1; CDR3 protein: CAWIGTSGSNEQFF
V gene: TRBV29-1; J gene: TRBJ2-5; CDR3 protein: CSVRWTGQETQYF
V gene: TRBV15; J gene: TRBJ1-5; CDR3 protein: CATSRGAGTGNSQPQHF
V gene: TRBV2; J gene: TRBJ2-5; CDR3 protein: CASSEAGLAGLGQYF
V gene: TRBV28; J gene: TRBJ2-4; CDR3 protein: CASSLRGARNIQYF
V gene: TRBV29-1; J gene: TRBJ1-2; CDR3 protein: CSVGQGKGAVYGYTF
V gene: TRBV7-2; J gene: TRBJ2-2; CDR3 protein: CASSSLATGELFF
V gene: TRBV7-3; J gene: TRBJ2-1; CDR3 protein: CASSPRPSGRPNEQFF
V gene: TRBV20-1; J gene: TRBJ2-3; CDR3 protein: CSAVSGRRDTQYF
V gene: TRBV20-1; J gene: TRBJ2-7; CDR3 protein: CSANRDQTVFDEQYF
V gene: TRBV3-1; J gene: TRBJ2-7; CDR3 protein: CASSPIADSYEQYF
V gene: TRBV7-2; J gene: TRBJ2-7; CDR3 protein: CASSLSVAGPEQYF
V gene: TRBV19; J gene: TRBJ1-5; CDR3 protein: CASRSHPERTGNQPQHF
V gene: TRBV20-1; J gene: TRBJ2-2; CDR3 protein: CSGDPSQTRGSSTGELFF
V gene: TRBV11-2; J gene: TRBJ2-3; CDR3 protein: CASSVSGSHTDTQYF
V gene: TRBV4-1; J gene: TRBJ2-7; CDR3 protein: CASRRTSGALGDYEQYF
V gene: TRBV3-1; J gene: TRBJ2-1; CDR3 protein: CASSQLYSGRGNEQFF
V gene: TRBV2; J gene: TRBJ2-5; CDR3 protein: CASSELAGGQETQYF
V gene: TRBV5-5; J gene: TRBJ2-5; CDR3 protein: CASSLEQIQETQYF
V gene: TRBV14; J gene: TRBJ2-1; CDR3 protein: CASSLTEDSYNEQFF
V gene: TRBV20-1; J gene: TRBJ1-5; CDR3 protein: CSARQGNQPQHF
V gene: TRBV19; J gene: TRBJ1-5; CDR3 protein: CANSIDGQQPQHF
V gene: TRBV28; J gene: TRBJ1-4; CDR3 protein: CASSNPEKLFF
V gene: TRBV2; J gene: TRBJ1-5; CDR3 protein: CASSDPDRGIYSNQPQHF
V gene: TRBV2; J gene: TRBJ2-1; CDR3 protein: CASMEADSNNEQFF
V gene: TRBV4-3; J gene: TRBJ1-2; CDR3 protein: CASSQDLGGRGYTF
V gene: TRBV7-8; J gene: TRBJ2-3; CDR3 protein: CASKEEHYRTSAPEGTQYF